This is a list of T cell receptor beta chains from one sample in a study of identical twins. From the 5' RACE reads, TCRdb called clonotypes with MiXCR, one entry per CDR3 protein. The table lists approximately 600,000 distinct CDR3 sequences, around a tenth of them singletons, with roughly 3% in the top ten. This sample was also put to use in a study of yellow fever vaccine responses in identical twins.

Material: PBMCs. These receptors all come from a woman between 18 and 30 years old in good health. Each CDR3 is given with its conserved first and last residue. Each record gives: J gene, D gene, clone size, V gene, CDR3 protein, CDR3 DNA. The D gene is left open where the match is weak. Size is omitted from some rows. Given values are once, few, many or a class for expanded clones.

TRBJ2-3	TRBD2	few	TRBV27	CASREGLAGDFGTDTQYF	TGTGCCAGCAGAGAGGGACTAGCGGGAGACTTTGGCACAGATACGCAGTATTTT
TRBJ2-1	TRBD1	many	TRBV5-1	CASSSPGQGALEQFF	TGCGCCAGCAGCTCCCCGGGACAGGGGGCGTTGGAGCAGTTCTTC
TRBJ2-7	TRBD2	-	TRBV6-2/TRBV6-3	CASSSLADEQYF	TGTGCCAGCAGTTCACTAGCGGATGAGCAGTACTTC
TRBJ1-2	-	-	TRBV3-1	CASSQEARANYGYTF	TGTGCCAGCAGCCAAGAAGCTCGAGCTAACTATGGCTACACCTTC
TRBJ1-5	-	many	TRBV15	CATSPVGNQPQHF	TGTGCCACCAGCCCGGTGGGAAATCAGCCCCAGCATTTT
TRBJ2-4	TRBD1	-	TRBV19	CASSIPQGRKNIQYF	TGTGCCAGTAGTATCCCACAGGGGCGCAAAAACATTCAGTACTTC
TRBJ2-7	-	many	TRBV7-9	CASSDLGGTPSYEQYF	TGTGCCAGCAGCGACCTAGGCGGGACACCCTCCTACGAGCAGTACTTC
TRBJ1-4	-	-	TRBV2	CASSELEGITNEKLFF	TGTGCCAGCAGTGAGTTAGAAGGGATAACTAATGAAAAACTGTTTTTT
TRBJ2-2	-	many	TRBV6-2/TRBV6-3	CASSYGRRTNTGELFF	TGTGCCAGCAGTTATGGCCGGAGAACGAACACCGGGGAGCTGTTTTTT
TRBJ2-5	TRBD2	many	TRBV15	CATSRASGSGIQETQYF	TGTGCCACCAGCAGAGCGAGCGGGAGTGGGATACAAGAGACCCAGTACTTC
TRBJ2-3	-	few	TRBV15	CATSRDSGGGDLGVTQYF	TGTGCCACCAGCAGAGATTCCGGAGGGGGGGATCTGGGAGTTACGCAGTATTTT
TRBJ1-1	-	few	TRBV6-6	CASSDWQGLAFF	TGTGCCAGCAGCGACTGGCAGGGACTCGCTTTCTTT
TRBJ1-6	-	many	TRBV20-1	CSARDNRRSYNSPLHF	TGCAGTGCTAGAGATAACCGTCGCTCCTATAATTCACCCCTCCACTTT
TRBJ2-7	-	-	TRBV28	CASSRPYEQYF	TGTGCCAGCAGTCGCCCCTACGAGCAGTACTTC
TRBJ2-2	-	-	TRBV4-3	CASSQDAPISGPTGELFF	TGCGCCAGCAGCCAAGATGCCCCCATAAGCGGGCCCACCGGGGAGCTGTTTTTT
TRBJ2-7	-	-	TRBV5-5	CASSLAQGRYEQYF	TGTGCCAGCAGCTTGGCCCAGGGTCGGTACGAGCAGTACTTC
TRBJ2-5	TRBD2	-	TRBV29-1	CSARRGGVKTQYF	TGCAGCGCCCGTCGGGGAGGGGTAAAGACCCAGTACTTC
TRBJ2-2	-	few	TRBV12-3/TRBV12-4	CASTPGHSGELFF	TGTGCCAGCACCCCAGGACACTCCGGGGAGCTGTTTTTT
TRBJ2-1	TRBD2	few	TRBV24-1	CATSDLLAGGNEQFF	TGTGCCACCAGTGATTTACTGGCCGGGGGGAATGAGCAGTTCTTC
TRBJ1-2	TRBD1	few	TRBV15	CATSRAGQGNYGYTF	TGTGCCACCAGCAGAGCGGGACAGGGGAACTATGGCTACACCTTC
TRBJ1-4	-	-	TRBV7-2	CASSLDRQGNEKLFF	TGTGCCAGCAGCTTAGATAGGCAGGGGAATGAAAAACTGTTTTTT
TRBJ1-2	-	-	TRBV28	CASRGIANYGYTF	TGTGCCAGCAGAGGGATAGCTAACTATGGCTACACCTTC
TRBJ2-7	-	-	TRBV27	CASSLGDNLYEQYF	TGTGCCAGCAGTTTAGGGGATAACCTTTACGAGCAGTACTTC
TRBJ2-5	TRBD1	-	TRBV7-2	CASSDRAQGTQYF	TGTGCCAGCAGCGACAGGGCGCAGGGGACCCAGTACTTC
TRBJ2-7	TRBD1	-	TRBV14	CASSQLGTGGLGQYF	TGTGCCAGCAGCCAACTCGGGACAGGGGGCCTGGGGCAGTACTTC
TRBJ2-3	-	many	TRBV5-1	CASSLAVDTQYF	TGCGCCAGCAGCTTGGCCGTGGATACGCAGTATTTT
TRBJ2-6	TRBD1	many	TRBV7-9	CASSPGTGVAGANVLTF	TGTGCCAGCAGCCCCGGGACAGGTGTCGCTGGGGCCAACGTCCTGACTTTC
TRBJ2-1	TRBD2	few	TRBV11-2	CASRGREGSSYNEQFF	TGTGCCAGCAGGGGACGGGAGGGAAGCTCCTACAATGAGCAGTTCTTC
TRBJ2-1	TRBD2	few	TRBV6-1	CASTQKGSGIGEQFF	TGTGCCAGCACCCAAAAAGGTAGCGGGATAGGCGAGCAGTTCTTC
TRBJ2-7	-	-	TRBV9	CASSVGGTSSYEQYF	TGTGCCAGCAGCGTGGGGGGCACGAGCTCCTACGAGCAGTACTTC
TRBJ2-3	TRBD1	-	TRBV4-2	CASSQQDRVDADTQYF	TGTGCCAGCAGCCAGCAGGACAGGGTAGACGCAGATACGCAGTATTTT
TRBJ2-1	-	-	TRBV11-2	CASSFTGLNDAQFF	TGTGCCAGCAGCTTCACCGGGCTGAACGATGCGCAGTTCTTC
TRBJ1-1	-	many	TRBV7-9	CASSPQDGKNTEAFF	TGTGCCAGCAGCCCCCAGGACGGAAAAAACACTGAAGCTTTCTTT
TRBJ2-5	TRBD1	many	TRBV6-1	CASSGRTGWETQYF	TGTGCCAGCAGTGGCAGGACAGGGTGGGAGACCCAGTACTTC
TRBJ2-2	TRBD1	-	TRBV7-6	CASSNPVTGGSGELFF	TGTGCCAGCAGCAACCCCGTTACAGGGGGATCCGGGGAGCTGTTTTTT
TRBJ1-5	-	-	TRBV5-1	CASSSDGSLPQHF	TGCGCCAGCAGCTCGGACGGAAGCTTGCCCCAGCATTTT
TRBJ2-1	TRBD1	-	TRBV2	CASSEDRGQDEQFF	TGTGCCAGCAGTGAGGACAGGGGCCAGGATGAGCAGTTCTTC
TRBJ2-1	TRBD2	few	TRBV6-2/TRBV6-3	CASSYGVSGLASYNEQFF	TGTGCCAGCAGTTACGGGGTAAGTGGACTAGCGAGCTACAATGAGCAGTTCTTC
TRBJ2-5	-	-	TRBV4-2	CASSDNPGSRETQYF	TGTGCCAGCAGCGATAATCCGGGTTCCCGAGAGACCCAGTACTTC
TRBJ2-3	-	many	TRBV10-3	CAISESEGLDTQYF	TGTGCCATCAGTGAGTCCGAGGGGTTGGATACGCAGTATTTT
TRBJ2-3	-	-	TRBV7-2	CASSLSWMTDTQYF	TGTGCCAGCAGCTTATCGTGGATGACAGATACGCAGTATTTT
TRBJ2-7	-	many	TRBV20-1	CSARTNGRGEQYF	TGCAGTGCTAGAACCAATGGCCGGGGCGAGCAGTACTTC
TRBJ2-5	-	many	TRBV7-2	CASSLVGSLTRETQYF	TGTGCCAGCAGCTTAGTAGGGAGTCTTACGAGAGAGACCCAGTACTTC
TRBJ1-2	TRBD1	few	TRBV10-3	CAISEGGTAVYGYTF	TGTGCCATCAGTGAGGGAGGGACAGCTGTCTATGGCTACACCTTC
TRBJ2-3	-	few	TRBV6-2/TRBV6-3	CASRTTGSTDTQYF	TGTGCCAGCAGGACGACAGGTAGCACAGATACGCAGTATTTT
TRBJ2-7	TRBD2	-	TRBV7-2	CASSFERGTYEQYF	TGTGCCAGCAGCTTTGAGCGGGGAACCTACGAGCAGTACTTC
TRBJ2-1	TRBD2	many	TRBV10-2	CATEPRLAGDNEQFF	TGCGCCACCGAACCGAGACTAGCGGGAGACAATGAGCAGTTCTTC
TRBJ1-6	-	few	TRBV7-2	CASGLSPLHF	TGTGCCAGCGGTCTTTCACCCCTCCACTTT
TRBJ2-5	-	few	TRBV5-1	CASSLTGTTAETQYF	TGCGCCAGCAGCTTAACGGGTACAACGGCAGAGACCCAGTACTTC
TRBJ2-1	TRBD2	few	TRBV29-1	CSVHPGGLAAQKYNEQFF	TGCAGCGTTCACCCGGGAGGACTAGCGGCACAAAAGTACAATGAGCAGTTCTTC
TRBJ2-3	-	many	TRBV7-9	CASSLVGSSPSTDTQYF	TGTGCCAGCAGCTTAGTAGGTTCGTCTCCTAGCACAGATACGCAGTATTTT
TRBJ2-1	-	many	TRBV7-9	CASSPIGLRSYNEQFF	TGTGCCAGCAGCCCAATAGGACTCCGCTCCTACAATGAGCAGTTCTTC
TRBJ2-3	-	few	TRBV27	CASSLRKSTDTQYF	TGTGCCAGCAGTTTACGGAAAAGCACAGATACGCAGTATTTT
TRBJ2-3	-	-	TRBV2	CASKISRAGTDTQYF	TGTGCCAGCAAGATTAGCAGGGCGGGCACAGATACGCAGTATTTT
TRBJ1-5	TRBD1	-	TRBV28	CASSPIPGQVDQPQHF	TGTGCCAGCAGTCCCATCCCGGGACAGGTCGATCAGCCCCAGCATTTT
TRBJ1-4	-	-	TRBV9	CASSTRRGEATNEKLFF	TGTGCCAGCAGCACTCGAAGGGGGGAGGCAACTAATGAAAAACTGTTTTTT
TRBJ2-3	-	-	TRBV27	CASTPIPWTDTQYF	TGTGCCAGCACCCCGATCCCTTGGACAGATACGCAGTATTTT